This TCR beta chain came from a study of blood T cell repertoires in COVID-19. Turning to the study itself: Spain, Italy and the United States supplied samples that represented acute and convalescent COVID-19.

Assay used: immunoSEQ multiplex PCR; TCRdb lists only in-frame clones, some missing. This table has approximately 230,000 clones, about 90% appearing once. Trimming took off 8 bases at V and 6 bases at J, with 13 bases between the two ends. The CDR3 contains 12 residues. This chain links TRBV23-1 with TRBJ1-2; D might be TRBD1 (6 bases). TRBV23-1 is identified as an open reading frame with a role that is uncertain. The specimen was PBMCs or T cells enriched from blood (not recorded which). The TCR was taken from a woman aged 25 to 45 with acute COVID-19. The CDR3 sequence is CASHGGWHGYTF. CDR3 DNA: TGCGCCAGCCATGGGGGCTGGCATGGCTACACCTTC.